This TCR beta chain was obtained from a study of shared clonotypes between healthy human individuals. Measured with immunoSEQ multiplex PCR; TCRdb has only the in-frame clones, and not every one. The data contain some 2,500,000 clones, over 85% of them singletons. Germline lookup yields CDR1 SGHNT and CDR2 YYREEE (reference sequence). The CDR3 sequence is 17 residues long. V lost 0 bases, J lost 2 bases, and 16 bases lay in between. This TCR was recovered from a young man in good health. Some clones in this sample may be carry-over from other donors' samples. Sequences were obtained from naive CD4+ T cells from PBMCs. Sample subset: CD45RA+ positively selected. The gene calls are TRBV5-4 and TRBJ2-3; D gene ambiguous. For the CDR3, the DNA is TGTGCCAGCAGCTTGGGTGGCAACATCCCACACACAGATACGCAGTATTTT. This translates into CASSLGGNIPHTDTQYF.